These 15 T cell receptor beta chains were all obtained from the same sample, sequenced in a study of beta chain features in type 1 diabetes. Every isolated RNA sample was fully reverse transcribed, so sequencing captured expressed TCRB transcripts. Sequenced by immunoSEQ multiplex PCR; TCRdb stores in-frame clones only, minus some. The table records about 220,000 clones, approximately 10% of them present only once. The sequenced sample was central memory CD4+ T cells from blood. The source is a man younger than 30 in good health.

This clone showed up many times. V usage is TRBV7-8 and J usage is TRBJ2-1; TRBD2 might be the D (6 bases). Germline V lookup: CDR1 SGHVS, CDR2 FQNEAQ. With 1 base removed from V and 0 bases from J, the gap between germline ends came to 7 bases. The CDR3 spans 15 residues. The CDR3 coding sequence is TGTGCCAGCAGCTTAGGAGCGGGCTCCTACAATGAGCAGTTCTTC. It translates to CASSLGAGSYNEQFF.

This clone was counted a few times. This rearrangement joins TRBV15 to TRBJ2-1; 11 nucleotides align to TRBD2. CDR1 LNHNV and CDR2 YYDKDF come from the germline V gene (reference sequence). The CDR3 consists of 17 residues. V was pared by 1 base and J by 4 bases, with 6 bases of the junction left unmatched. As DNA, the CDR3 is TGTGCCACCAGCAGAGTAACTAGCGGGAGCCTTTACAATGAGCAGTTCTTC. Protein sequence: CATSRVTSGSLYNEQFF.

The chain is built from TRBV7-2 and TRBJ1-2; a weak D match, TRBD1 (6 bases). Trimming left V 4 bases short and J 1 base short, with 7 bases between. Germline lookup yields CDR1 SGHTA and CDR2 FQGNSA. This CDR3 has 13 amino acids. The CDR3 DNA reads as TGTGCCAGCAGCTCGGACAGTAACTATGGCTACACCTTC. It translates to CASSSDSNYGYTF.

J is TRBJ2-3 and V is TRBV19; 9 nucleotides align to TRBD2. Trimming at V came to 3 bases and at J to 5 bases, leaving 6 bases not matched to a gene. Germline V lookup: CDR1 LNHDA, CDR2 SQIVND (reference sequence). The CDR3 runs to 15 residues. The CDR3 loop reads CASSISGRRGDTQYF. The DNA of the CDR3 is TGTGCCAGTAGTATTAGCGGGAGAAGGGGAGATACGCAGTATTTT.

This clone has a count of ten or more. V and J are TRBV9 and TRBJ2-3, with TRBD2 as a possible D gene (6 bases). The germline V and J ends were trimmed by 4 bases and 3 bases, with 15 bases remaining between them. The CDR3 has 15 amino acids. CDR1 is SGDLS, CDR2 YYNGEE, per germline. The CDR3 DNA sequence: TGTGCCAGCAGCTCCGGAGGGCTTCAAACAGATACGCAGTATTTT. Its protein is CASSSGGLQTDTQYF.

The chain carries TRBV14 and TRBJ2-1; maybe TRBD2 (5 bases). CDR3 size: 14 residues. Germline CDR1 SGHDN, CDR2 FVKESK. The germline V and J ends were trimmed by 0 bases and 9 bases, with 12 bases remaining between them. DNA for the CDR3: TGTGCCAGCAGCCAAGATTGGGCTAGCAGTGAGCAGTTCTTC. It is translated as CASSQDWASSEQFF.

This clone was seen only a few times. V and J are TRBV6-5 and TRBJ1-5, with 7 bases that match TRBD1. This CDR3 has 15 amino acids. The germline gives CDR1 MNHEY, CDR2 SVGAGI. The ends lost 5 bases at V and 0 bases at J; junction bases unmatched: 4. CDR3 region: CASSQGQHSNQPQHF. Written as DNA, the CDR3 is TGTGCCAGCAGTCAGGGACAGCATAGCAATCAGCCCCAGCATTTT.

This chain links TRBV7-2 with TRBJ2-1; D gene ambiguous. The CDR3 sequence is 14 residues long. Germline lookup yields CDR1 SGHTA and CDR2 FQGNSA. V was shortened by 5 bases and J by 10 bases, with 18 bases between the two germline ends. The CDR3 loop reads CASSPGLGLWEQFF. The CDR3 DNA is TGTGCCAGCAGCCCCGGTTTGGGCCTGTGGGAGCAGTTCTTC.

This clone has more than one count but fewer than ten. The chain employs TRBV10-3 and TRBJ2-2; D gene unclear. The germline CDR1 and CDR2 sequences are ENHRY and SYGVKD. The V end was cut by 5 bases, the J end by 6 bases, with 10 bases between. The CDR3 has 13 residues. This CDR3 reads CAISRPPPGELFF. The CDR3 DNA reads as TGTGCCATCAGTCGACCTCCCCCCGGGGAGCTGTTTTTT.

Regarding this clone: A read error is possible here, since a much larger clone lies one base away. The V gene is TRBV28, the J gene TRBJ2-5; the match to TRBD2 covers 9 bases. The V and J ends lost 6 bases and 8 bases, in that order; junction bases with no gene match: 13. The CDR3 runs 15 residues. The V gene's germline CDR1 is MDHEN and CDR2 SYDVKM. CDR3 residues: CASSSASREGLTQYF. CDR3 DNA sequence: TGTGCCAGCAGCTCGGCTTCGCGGGAGGGTCTCACCCAGTACTTC.

This clone occurred a few times. J is TRBJ2-1 and V is TRBV29-1; a possible D gene is TRBD2 (6 bases). The CDR3 is 13 residues long. CDR1 is SQVTM and CDR2 is ANQGSEA in the germline V gene. V was pared by 5 bases and J by 5 bases, with 13 bases between. Here the CDR3 reads CSVRVGGDNEQFF. CDR3 DNA: TGCAGCGTTAGGGTCGGAGGGGACAATGAGCAGTTCTTC.

The rearrangement links TRBV15 to TRBJ2-7; the match to TRBD2 covers 8 bases. With V trimmed by 0 bases and J by 5 bases, 6 bases remained unmatched. Germline values: CDR1 LNHNV, CDR2 YYDKDF (reference sequence). The CDR3 is made up of 15 amino acids. CDR3 nucleotides: TGTGCCACCAGCAGAGATCAGCGGGAGTTACACGAGCAGTACTTC. This translates into CATSRDQRELHEQYF.

This clone was detected a few times. The rearrangement uses TRBV7-2 and TRBJ2-5; D not resolved. CDR3 length: 12 residues. CDR1 and CDR2 from the germline V gene are SGHTA and FQGNSA. Trimming took 5 bases from V and 5 from J, leaving 9 bases between them. The CDR3 nucleotides read TGTGCCAGCAGCCCGTTAGTGGAGACCCAGTACTTC. Translating it yields CASSPLVETQYF.

This clone was counted ten times or more. The chain has TRBV13 and TRBJ2-3; no reliable D call. This CDR3 has 13 residues. From germline, CDR1 is PRHDT and CDR2 FYEKMQ (reference sequence). V was cut by 4 bases and J by 0 bases, with 5 bases left in between. CDR3 nucleotide sequence: TGTGCCAGCAGCTCTATCAGCACAGATACGCAGTATTTT. This sequence encodes CASSSISTDTQYF.

This clone turned up a few times. This sequence joins TRBV10-3 and TRBJ1-2; a weak D match, TRBD1 (6 bases). From germline, CDR1 is ENHRY and CDR2 SYGVKD. The CDR3 extends over 13 amino acids. Trimming stripped 2 bases from V and 2 bases from J, with 6 bases between. CDR3 protein: CAISEQGNYGYTF. The CDR3 DNA sequence: TGTGCCATCAGTGAGCAGGGGAACTATGGCTACACCTTC.